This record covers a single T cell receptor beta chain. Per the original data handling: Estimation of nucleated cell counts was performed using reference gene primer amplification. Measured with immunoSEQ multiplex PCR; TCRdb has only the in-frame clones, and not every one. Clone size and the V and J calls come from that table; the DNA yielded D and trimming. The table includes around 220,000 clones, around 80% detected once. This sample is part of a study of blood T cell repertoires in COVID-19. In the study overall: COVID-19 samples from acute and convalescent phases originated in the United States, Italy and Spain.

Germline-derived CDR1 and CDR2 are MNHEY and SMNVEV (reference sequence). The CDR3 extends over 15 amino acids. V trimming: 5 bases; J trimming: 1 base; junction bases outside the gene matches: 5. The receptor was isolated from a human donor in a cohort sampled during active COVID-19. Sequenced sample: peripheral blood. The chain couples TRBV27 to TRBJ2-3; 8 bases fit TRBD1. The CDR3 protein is CASSLTGGGTDTQYF. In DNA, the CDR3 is TGTGCCAGCAGTCTTACAGGGGGTGGCACAGATACGCAGTATTTT.